The present T cell receptor beta chain was sequenced within a study of blood T cell repertoires in COVID-19. Trimming pared 5 bases from V and 7 bases from J, leaving 15 bases between. CDR3 length: 13 amino acids. Germline loops: CDR1 SGHRS, CDR2 YFSETQ. Cohort placement rested on clinical history that participants reported themselves. Authors' processing steps: It was from reference gene primer amplification that nucleated cell counts were estimated. The data were produced by immunoSEQ multiplex PCR, yet TCRdb's version contains in-frame clones alone and is incomplete. V and J calls plus clone size are reproduced from that table; the DNA served to infer D and trimming. The data contain roughly 200,000 clones, more than 75% of them singletons.

The TCR comes from a man between 40 and 49 years old with acute COVID-19. The V call is TRBV5-1, the J call TRBJ1-2; D may be TRBD1 (5 bases). The sequenced sample was PBMCs or T cells enriched from blood (not recorded which). This CDR3 is CASRGTGPVGYTF. As DNA, the CDR3 is TGCGCCAGCAGAGGAACAGGCCCAGTTGGCTACACCTTC.